Below are 12 T cell receptor beta chains sequenced from a single sample in a study of PD-L1 blockade in urothelial cancer. The assay was immunoSEQ multiplex PCR, and TCRdb's table has in-frame clones only and misses some. The table includes about 63,000 clones, around 81% detected once. The sample's time point: pretreatment peripheral blood. Sequenced here: PBMCs, sampled around atezolizumab (anti-PD-L1) treatment. Receptor source: a man aged 70-80 years with urothelial cancer.

V and J are TRBV7-9 and TRBJ2-3; TRBD2 might be the D (6 bases). The CDR3 has 17 residues. Germline values: CDR1 SEHNR, CDR2 FQNEAQ (reference sequence). The V end lost 5 bases, the J end lost 9 bases, and 27 bases lay between the germline ends. CDR3 sequence (DNA): TGTGCCAGCAGCACCACTCCCCAACGGGAGAGGACCTGGACGCAGTATTTT. It yields the protein CASSTTPQRERTWTQYF.

The chain couples TRBV5-1 to TRBJ1-1, with 11 bases matching TRBD1. CDR3 length: 16 residues. CDR1 SGHRS and CDR2 YFSETQ come from the germline V gene. Trimming at V came to 3 bases and at J to 2 bases, leaving 6 bases not matched to a gene. Written as DNA, the CDR3 is TGCGCCAGCAGCTCCGGACAGGGGGCCCCCAACACTGAAGCTTTCTTT. Translating it yields CASSSGQGAPNTEAFF.

The rearrangement joins TRBV4-1 to TRBJ1-6, with D hard to call. CDR1 is MGHRA and CDR2 is YSYEKL in the germline V gene. Trimming cost V 2 bases and J 7 bases, with 18 bases left between them. CDR3 length: 17 amino acids. CDR3: CASSQREGRTRNSPLHF. The CDR3 nucleotides read TGCGCCAGCAGCCAACGAGAGGGCCGGACGAGGAATTCACCCCTCCACTTT.

V usage is TRBV21-1 and J usage is TRBJ2-7; the listed D gene, TRBD2, was not tested against the DNA. TRBV21-1 is a pseudogene segment. This CDR3 is built from 19 residues. The CDR3 reads CASSKRSRDTSVDSYEQYF. DNA of the CDR3: TGTGCCAGCAGCAAAAGGTCCAGAGATACTAGCGTGGACTCCTACGAGCAGTACTTC.

The chain links TRBV15 to TRBJ1-4, with 10 bases lining up with TRBD1. J gave up 7 bases and V 0 bases, and 8 bases lay outside the gene matches. CDR1 and CDR2 from the germline V gene are LNHNV and YYDKDF (reference sequence). This CDR3 spans 17 amino acids. The CDR3, as DNA: TGTGCCACCAGCAGAGATCTCCCACGGACAGGGGGTGAAAAACTGTTTTTT. As protein: CATSRDLPRTGGEKLFF.

The chain has TRBV12-5 and TRBJ2-7; D may be TRBD1 (5 bases). CDR1 LGHNT and CDR2 FRNRAP come from the germline V gene. The CDR3 runs 13 residues. V was pared by 6 bases and J by 6 bases, with 15 bases between. CDR3 amino acids: CASGPKGSGEQYF. The CDR3 DNA sequence: TGTGCTAGTGGGCCCAAGGGGTCAGGCGAGCAGTACTTC. Variable domain in full (rest from reference TRBV12-5 and TRBJ2-7): DARVTQTPRHKVTEMGQEVTMRCQPILGHNTVFWYRQTMMQGLELLAYFRNRAPLDDSGMPKDRFSAEMPDATLATLKIQPSEPRDSAVYFCASGPKGSGEQYFGPGTRLTVT.

V gene TRBV5-3 combines with J gene TRBJ1-2, with TRBD1 identical over 8 bases. TRBV5-3 is recorded as an ORF, its role being uncertain. The CDR3 contains 14 residues. Trimming at V came to 4 bases and at J to 6 bases, leaving 8 bases not matched to a gene. In DNA form, the CDR3 reads TGTGCCAGAAGCCCCGGACAGGGAGAGGATGGCTACACCTTC. Protein: CARSPGQGEDGYTF.

V gene TRBV5-1 combines with J gene TRBJ1-2, with 7 bases identical to TRBD1. This CDR3 comprises 13 residues. Germline V gene data show CDR1 as SGHRS and CDR2 as YFSETQ. Trimming cost V 0 bases and J 6 bases; bases outside gene matches: 2. In nucleotides, the CDR3 is TGCGCCAGCAGCTTGGGGACAGGCCATGGCTACACCTTC. This encodes CASSLGTGHGYTF.

The chain employs TRBV6-5 and TRBJ2-3; TRBD2 is a possible D gene (6 bases). Germline V gene sequence: CDR1 MNHEY, CDR2 SVGAGI. Trimming cost V 3 bases and J 1 base, with 11 bases left between them. CDR3 length: 15 amino acids. DNA for the CDR3: TGTGCCAGCAGTTATATAGGGACTGGCACAGATACGCAGTATTTT. Its protein product is CASSYIGTGTDTQYF.

This clone occurred a few times. V is TRBV4-2 and J is TRBJ2-1; TRBD2 matches at 8 bases. Germline-derived CDR1 and CDR2 are LGHNA and YNFKEQ. Trimming took 4 bases from V and 13 from J; bases not matched to a gene: 24. This CDR3 has 18 residues. CDR3 amino acids: CASSRGVIGGARSGFQFF. CDR3 in DNA: TGTGCCAGCAGCCGGGGGGTTATCGGGGGGGCCAGGTCCGGGTTCCAGTTCTTC.

About this clone itself: At one of its ends the junction is not consistent with the germline gene, which may arise from a read error. The genes are TRBV7-7 and TRBJ2-1; 7 bases line up with TRBD1. This CDR3 comprises 15 residues. Germline CDR1 reads SSHAT; CDR2 reads FNYEAQ (reference sequence). The CDR3 loop is CASSLGDSSYNEQFF. The CDR3 bases are TGTGCTAGCAGCTTAGGGGACAGCTCCTACAATGAGCAGTTCTTC.

The genes are TRBV7-9 and TRBJ2-4; tentative D call: TRBD2 (6 bases). Per germline, CDR1 SEHNR and CDR2 FQNEAQ (reference sequence). Trimming shortened V by 4 bases and J by 0 bases, and 13 bases separated the two germline ends. CDR3 size: 16 residues. CDR3 sequence reads: CASSSGGQGAKNIQYF. DNA of the CDR3: TGTGCCAGCAGCTCCGGAGGGCAGGGAGCCAAAAACATTCAGTACTTC. Full variable domain (outside the CDR3, taken from reference TRBV7-9 and TRBJ2-4): DTGVSQNPRHKITKRGQNVTFRCDPISEHNRLYWYRQTLGQGPEFLTYFQNEAQLEKSRLLSDRFSAERPKGSFSTLEIQRTEQGDSAMYLCASSSGGQGAKNIQYFGAGTRLSVL.